The sequence of this T cell receptor beta chain was determined in a study of T cell repertoires in cytomegalovirus infection. This clonotype was counted ten times or more. The CDR3 is 14 residues long. CDR1 is ENHRY and CDR2 is SYGVKD in the germline V gene. With 0 bases clipped from V and 5 bases from J, the junction kept 3 bases outside the gene matches. Using its own MiXCR run on the reads, TCRdb lists one record per CDR3 protein. The profile covers hundreds of thousands of distinct CDR3 sequences, with 11% appearing a single time and 10% taken by the ten largest. This sequence joins TRBV10-3 and TRBJ1-1; 7 bases align to TRBD1. The TCR sequence derives from a human donor in good health (CMV status not recorded). Some clones in this sample may be carry-over from other donors' samples. The specimen sequenced was PBMCs. This CDR3 is CAISESSGGTEAFF. The CDR3 bases are TGTGCCATCAGTGAGTCTTCAGGGGGGACTGAAGCTTTCTTT.